This T cell receptor beta chain was recovered during a study of T cell responses to AZD1222 COVID-19 vaccine. Points from the study as a whole: None of the repertoires were sampled until the peak T cell response had passed. Close to half of spike-specific TCRs reportedly recognize unmutated variant regions. An increase in Spike-specific TCR breadth and depth was observed after two AZD1222 doses. At baseline, seropositivity was found in only a handful of AZD1222 recipients.

Germline CDR1 reads SGHAT; CDR2 reads FQNNGV. The CDR3 sequence is 14 residues long. V was shortened by 0 bases and J by 3 bases, with 8 bases between the two germline ends. With regard to this clone: Its specificity is unknown.

The assay was immunoSEQ multiplex PCR, and TCRdb's table has in-frame clones only and misses some. The sample carries 150,000 to 200,000 clones, approximately 90% recorded once. The chain employs TRBV11-2 and TRBJ1-1; D unclear. The clonotype was recovered from an adult who received the MenACWY meningococcal vaccine as a control. The specimen was peripheral blood, collected 28 days after the second dose of the MenACWY control vaccine. In DNA, the CDR3 is TGTGCCAGCAGCTTAGAGAGGGCACACACTGAAGCTTTCTTT. This codes for CASSLERAHTEAFF.